This T cell receptor (beta chain) appears in the sequencing data of a study of blood T cell repertoires in COVID-19 (dated by TCRdb to the early 2020s). In terms of the full investigation: Collaborator samples came from the United States, Italy and Spain and covered acute and convalescent phases of COVID-19. The prospective study material was composed of cDNA or gDNA derived from T cells, B-cell-depleted T cells, or PBMCs. The dataset comprised deeply sampled blood TCRbeta repertoires from subjects exposed to, actively infected with, or recovered from COVID-19. The repertoires were released in a freely available public database intended as a resource for research on the immune response to SARS-CoV-2. The samples were drawn from two sources: the first 160 participants of the ongoing ImmuneRACE study, and 1,254 subjects contributed by 6 global collaborators. A de-identified subject ID, COVID-19 status, age in years and sex were almost always included in the sample metadata. Where available, HLA class I and class II types were obtained from metadata supplied by the sample provider rather than from assay-based typing.

This clone was observed a single time. There is no known antigen for this receptor. Qualities for individual bases were not recorded, and no much larger clone is one base off. Collaborating institutions collected whole blood in K2EDTA tubes following their own protocols. For TCRbeta analysis, collaborators shipped samples as frozen whole blood, isolated PBMCs, or DNA extracted from either of those sample types. Study-wide findings and limitations: How much clinical and demographic metadata was included differed by source and by participant, and the metadata was provided uncurated.

Trimming takes 0 bases from V and 3 bases from J, and the germline ends sit 9 bases apart. Spanning cysteine to phenylalanine, the CDR3 consists of 15 amino acids. The retained sequence is limited to the CDR3, 45 bases, with the frame set at the first base. For CDR1 and CDR2, the germline V gene lists SGHTA and FQGNSA. TCRbeta CDR3 regions were amplified from genomic DNA using the immunoSEQ Assay, a bias-controlled multiplex PCR. For the original study's pipeline: Nucleated cell counts per sample were estimated from amplification of reference gene primers within the assay. Sequence reads were collapsed and filtered to measure the absolute abundance of every unique TCRbeta CDR3 rearrangement. For each sample, productive Simpson clonality was calculated as the square root of Simpson's diversity index across productive rearrangements. TCRdb stores this immuneACCESS table with in-frame sequences only. Part of the clones is absent; in the studies checked, under half of the shortfall reflects unresolved V genes, and no reason is known for the rest. V, J and clone size are taken as reported in that table, and D and trimming were inferred from the DNA itself. The sample data list about 59,000 clones, and about 70% of these were observed just once. Approximately 15% of the sample belongs to the ten largest clones.

Sequences were obtained from peripheral blood. This sequence originates from a woman in her 70s with acute or convalescent COVID-19. The sequence links TRBV7-2 to TRBJ1-5; TRBD1 is a weak D gene call, 5 bases matching. This receptor has the CDR3 CASSLARQFNQPQHF. The DNA sequence follows: TGTGCCAGCAGCTTAGCTCGACAGTTCAATCAGCCCCAGCATTTT.